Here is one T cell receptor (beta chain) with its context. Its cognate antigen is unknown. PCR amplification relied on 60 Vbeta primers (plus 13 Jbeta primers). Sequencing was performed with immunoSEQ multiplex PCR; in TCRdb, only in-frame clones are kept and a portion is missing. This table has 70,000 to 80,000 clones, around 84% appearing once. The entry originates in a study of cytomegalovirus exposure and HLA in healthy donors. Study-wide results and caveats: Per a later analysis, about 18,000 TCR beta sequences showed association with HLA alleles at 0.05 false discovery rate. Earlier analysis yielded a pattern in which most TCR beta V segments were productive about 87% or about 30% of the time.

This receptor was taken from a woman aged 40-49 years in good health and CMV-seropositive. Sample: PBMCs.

The CDR3, as DNA: TGCAGCGCCAAGAGGCCAGACGGGGGTACGCAGTATTTT. Translating it yields CSAKRPDGGTQYF. The chain carries TRBV29-1 and TRBJ2-3; perhaps TRBD2 as D (6 bases). Germline V gene lookup returns CDR1 SQVTM and CDR2 ANQGSEA. Deletions cut 7 bases from V and 8 bases from J, with 19 bases between. The CDR3 runs to 13 residues.